Presented here are 11 T cell receptor beta chains from one specimen sequenced in a study of T cells in Graves' hyperthyroidism and ophthalmopathy. There were TCR beta CDR3 regions amplified from RNA transcripts. HTBI primers drove first-round RT-PCR of the TCR CDR3. Each CDR3 protein is one row after TCRdb ran MiXCR on the multiplex PCR reads. The sample includes approximately 400,000 distinct CDR3 sequences, 19% of them seen just once. Specimen: blood. The receptor source for this set is a woman aged 18-29 years with Graves' hyperthyroidism.

In its sample, this clonotype was seen a few times. The CDR3 nucleotides read TGCGCCAGCAGCTTGGTGTCCATCCTCGCGAACACCGGGGAGCTGTTTTTT. Protein product: CASSLVSILANTGELFF. The gene calls are TRBV5-1 and TRBJ2-2; D gene unclear. Germline V lookup: CDR1 SGHRS, CDR2 YFSETQ. There are 17 residues in the CDR3. V lost 0 bases, J lost 0 bases, and 12 bases lay in between.

This clonotype came up many times. The chain joins TRBV15 to TRBJ1-5; no firm D call. This CDR3 is built from 14 residues. Germline-derived CDR1 and CDR2 are LNHNV and YYDKDF (reference sequence). Trimming removed 0 bases from V and 0 bases from J, with 3 bases in between. The CDR3 region is CATSRDGSNQPQHF. CDR3 bases: TGTGCCACCAGCAGAGACGGTAGCAATCAGCCCCAGCATTTT.

Of note for this clonotype: A much larger clone is a single base away; this may be a read error. This rearrangement joins TRBV2 to TRBJ1-1; D is ambiguous. Germline V gives CDR1 SNHLY, CDR2 FYNNEI. The CDR3 runs 12 residues. The CDR3 protein is CASSETNTEACF. The CDR3, as DNA: TGTGCCAGCAGTGAGACGAACACTGAAGCTTGCTTT.

The V call is TRBV6-1, the J call TRBJ1-2; D might be TRBD1 (6 bases). The V end was cut by 6 bases, the J end by 3 bases, with 17 bases between. Germline V gives CDR1 MNHNS, CDR2 SASEGT. CDR3 length: 15 amino acids. The CDR3 DNA follows: TGTGCCAGCAGGGACCCGGGACAAGGGGACTATGGCTACACCTTC. This translates into CASRDPGQGDYGYTF.

This clonotype was picked up many times. This chain connects TRBV24-1 to TRBJ2-6; 7 bases line up with TRBD1. CDR3 size: 15 residues. V trimming: 4 bases; J trimming: 2 bases; junction bases outside the gene matches: 1. Germline assignment: CDR1 KGHDR and CDR2 SFDVKD. CDR3 nucleotide sequence: TGTGCCACCAGTGAAACAGGGGCTGGGGCCAACGTCCTGACTTTC. The encoded protein is CATSETGAGANVLTF.

The V and J genes are TRBV6-2 or TRBV6-3 and TRBJ1-1, with D unresolved. Looked up from germline, CDR1 is MNHEY and CDR2 is SVGEGT. The length of the CDR3 is 12 residues. V lost 3 bases, J lost 6 bases, and 8 bases lay in between. The CDR3 is CASSYPFAEAFF. The CDR3 DNA reads as TGTGCCAGCAGTTATCCTTTCGCTGAAGCTTTCTTT.

In the case of this clonotype: A clone one base away is much larger, so this may be a read error. The chain carries TRBV29-1 and TRBJ2-5; D perhaps matches TRBD1 (5 bases). The CDR3 length is 14 residues. Per germline, CDR1 SQVTM and CDR2 ANQGSEA. CDR3 loop: CSVEIPKTEESQYF. CDR3 nucleotide sequence: TGCAGCGTTGAGATCCCAAAGACAGAAGAGAGCCAGTACTTC.

This clonotype was seen ten or more times. The CDR3 bases are TGTGCCAGCAGCTCGTGGGACAGGACAAACTATGGCTACACCTTC. It encodes CASSSWDRTNYGYTF. The chain links TRBV7-3 to TRBJ1-2, with TRBD1 matching over 8 bases. This CDR3 spans 15 amino acids. The V and J ends lost 4 bases and 2 bases, in that order; junction bases with no gene match: 6. Looked up from germline, CDR1 is SGHTA and CDR2 is FQGTGA.

The chain recombines TRBV6-1 with TRBJ2-7; weak D call: TRBD1 (6 bases). Germline V lookup: CDR1 MNHNS, CDR2 SASEGT. This CDR3 contains 14 residues. Trimming stripped 8 bases from V and 5 bases from J, with 19 bases between. CDR3 region: CASQWAGVGDEQYF. As DNA, the CDR3 is TGTGCCAGCCAATGGGCAGGGGTTGGGGACGAGCAGTACTTC.

There are many counts of this clonotype. The chain has TRBV12-3 or TRBV12-4 and TRBJ1-5, with D maybe TRBD1 (5 bases). The CDR3 runs 15 residues. V lost 5 bases and J lost 4, with 15 bases in between. The CDR3 DNA is TGTGCCAGCAGTCCGCTGGGGGGAGTTAATCAGCCCCAGCATTTT. Protein product: CASSPLGGVNQPQHF.

The rearrangement uses TRBV15 and TRBJ1-3, with 7 bases that match TRBD1. The J segment lost 4 bases and the V segment lost 5 bases, leaving 5 bases of the junction unmatched. The germline V gene encodes CDR1 LNHNV and CDR2 YYDKDF (reference sequence). The CDR3 consists of 14 residues. Written as DNA, the CDR3 is TGTGCCACCAGCCGCAGGGGGTCCGGAAACACCATATATTTT. Translated, it gives CATSRRGSGNTIYF.